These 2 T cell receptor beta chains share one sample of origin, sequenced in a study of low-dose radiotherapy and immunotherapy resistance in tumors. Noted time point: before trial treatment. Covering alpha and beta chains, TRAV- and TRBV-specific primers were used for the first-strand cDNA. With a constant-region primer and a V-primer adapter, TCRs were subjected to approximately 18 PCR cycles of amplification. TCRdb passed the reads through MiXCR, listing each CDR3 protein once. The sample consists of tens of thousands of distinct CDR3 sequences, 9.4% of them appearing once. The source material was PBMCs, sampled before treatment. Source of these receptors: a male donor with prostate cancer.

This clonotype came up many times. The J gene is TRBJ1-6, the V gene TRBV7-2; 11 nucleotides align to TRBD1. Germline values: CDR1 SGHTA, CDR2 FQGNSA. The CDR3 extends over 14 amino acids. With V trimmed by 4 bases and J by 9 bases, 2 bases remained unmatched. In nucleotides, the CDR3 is TGTGCCAGCAGCTGGGGACAGGGGGTTTCACCCCTCCACTTT. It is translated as CASSWGQGVSPLHF. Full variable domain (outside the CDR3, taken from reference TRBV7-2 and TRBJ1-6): GAGVSQSPSNKVTEKGKDVELRCDPISGHTALYWYRQSLGQGLEFLIYFQGNSAPDKSGLPSDRFSAERTGGSVSTLTIQRTQQEDSAVYLCASSWGQGVSPLHFGNGTRLTVT.

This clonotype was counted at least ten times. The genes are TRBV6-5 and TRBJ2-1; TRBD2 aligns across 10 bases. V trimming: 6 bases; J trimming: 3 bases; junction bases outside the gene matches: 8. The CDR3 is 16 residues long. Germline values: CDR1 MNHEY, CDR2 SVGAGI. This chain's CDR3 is CASSLIVAGGYNEQFF. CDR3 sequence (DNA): TGTGCCAGCAGCCTAATAGTAGCGGGAGGCTACAATGAGCAGTTCTTC.